What follows is one T cell receptor (beta chain) and its context. Its antigen is currently unknown. This entry belongs to a study of shared clonotypes between healthy human individuals. Caucasian adults living in Nashville, Tennessee, provided all samples. Study findings and constraints: Across subsets, estimated richness was generally greater for naive than for memory populations.

Profiling relied on immunoSEQ multiplex PCR, and the TCRdb table lists in-frame clones only, not all of them. The sample contains some 2 million clones, 85% to 95% of which appear only once. This TCR derives from a man aged 18-30 years in good health. The sample was naive CD4+ T cells sorted from blood. As for subset: CD45RA+ positively selected.

CDR3 DNA: TGTGCCTGCCAGAAGGAGGGGACTAGCGGGAGGTGGGCCTACGAGCAGTACTTC. This translates into CACQKEGTSGRWAYEQYF. The chain combines TRBV2 with TRBJ2-7, with 15 bases that match TRBD2. Per germline, CDR1 SNHLY and CDR2 FYNNEI. This CDR3 is built from 18 residues. After removal of 11 bases from V and 2 bases from J, the junction contained 16 bases not matched to a gene. The full variable domain, with the rest looked up from reference TRBV2 and TRBJ2-7, is EPEVTQTPSHQVTQMGQEVILRCVPISNHLYFYWYRQILGQKVEFLVSFYNNEISEKSEIFDDQFSVERPDGSNFTLKIRSTKLEDSAMYFCACQKEGTSGRWAYEQYFGPGTRLTVT.